Listed here is a single T cell receptor beta chain. No antigen is known for it. Just one base apart from a much larger clone, this may be a read error. This record belongs to a study of metastatic and nonmetastatic thyroid tumors. The overall study: Repertoires from malignant and benign thyroid patients were compared across blood and tumor or nodule tissue. Study outcomes and limitations: In blood and tumor, TCR beta diversity was reportedly significantly higher in malignant thyroid tumors than in benign nodules.

Original processing notes: Clinicopathological groups differed in CDR3, with these differences serving to build a distant-metastasis classifier for papillary thyroid cancer. TCRdb re-called the PCR reads through MiXCR. The V and J calls were not made by the authors but by TCRdb's processing. The data show some 12,000 clones, roughly 20% seen once. The length of the CDR3 is 13 residues. Germline CDR1 is SGHNT and CDR2 is YYREEE (reference sequence). Each patient came to thyroid surgery without any prior treatment (of any kind). The rearrangement links TRBV5-4 to TRBJ2-5; 11 bases line up with TRBD1. The clonotype was recovered from a female donor with papillary thyroid cancer or a benign thyroid nodule (not recorded which). Some clones in this sample may be carry-over from other donors' samples. Material: adjacent normal tissue. The CDR3 bases are TGTGCCAGCGGGACAGGGGGGCAAGATACCCAGTACTTC. Amino acid sequence: CASGTGGQDTQYF.